This T cell receptor beta chain was found in a study of blood T cell repertoires in COVID-19. Study at large: Researchers got acute and convalescent COVID-19 samples from the United States, Italy and Spain.

Germline trimming cut 6 bases from V and 3 bases from J; bases unmatched to any gene: 10. CDR3 length: 15 amino acids. Germline CDR1 is LNHDA and CDR2 is SQIVND (reference sequence). Clones were sequenced by immunoSEQ multiplex PCR, and TCRdb holds only the in-frame ones, with some missing. The sample consists of 95,000 to 150,000 clones, almost 90% of them appearing once. This receptor was obtained from a woman aged 60-70 years with COVID-19, enrolled during active disease. The chain uses TRBV19 and TRBJ1-1; TRBD1 matches at 7 bases. The sample consisted of peripheral blood. The CDR3 bases are TGTGCCAGTAGGTGGACAGGATCGAGTCACACTGAAGCTTTCTTT. Its protein product is CASRWTGSSHTEAFF. The full variable domain, rest sourced from reference TRBV19 and TRBJ1-1, is DGGITQSPKYLFRKEGQNVTLSCEQNLNHDAMYWYRQDPGQGLRLIYYSQIVNDFQKGDIAEGYSVSREKKESFPLTVTSAQKNPTAFYLCASRWTGSSHTEAFFGQGTRLTVV.